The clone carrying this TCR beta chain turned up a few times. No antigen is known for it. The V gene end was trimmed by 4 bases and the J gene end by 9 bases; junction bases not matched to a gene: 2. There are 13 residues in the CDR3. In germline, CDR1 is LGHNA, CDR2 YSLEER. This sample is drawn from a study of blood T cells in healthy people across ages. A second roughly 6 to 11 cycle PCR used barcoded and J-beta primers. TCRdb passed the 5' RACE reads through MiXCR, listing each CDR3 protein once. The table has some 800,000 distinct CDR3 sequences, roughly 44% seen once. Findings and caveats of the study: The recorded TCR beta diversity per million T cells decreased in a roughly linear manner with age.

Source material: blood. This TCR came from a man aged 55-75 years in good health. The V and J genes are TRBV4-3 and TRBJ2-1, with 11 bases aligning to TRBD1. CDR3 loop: CASSRGQGGEQFF. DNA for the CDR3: TGCGCCAGCAGCCGGGGACAGGGGGGTGAGCAGTTCTTC.